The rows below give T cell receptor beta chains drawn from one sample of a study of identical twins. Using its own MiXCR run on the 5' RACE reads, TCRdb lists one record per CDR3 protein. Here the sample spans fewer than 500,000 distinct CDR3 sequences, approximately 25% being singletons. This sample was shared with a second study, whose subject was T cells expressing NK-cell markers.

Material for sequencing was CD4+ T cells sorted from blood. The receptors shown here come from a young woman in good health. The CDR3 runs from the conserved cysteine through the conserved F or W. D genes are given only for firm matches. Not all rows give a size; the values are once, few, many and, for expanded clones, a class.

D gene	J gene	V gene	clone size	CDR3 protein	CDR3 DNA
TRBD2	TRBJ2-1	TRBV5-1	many	CASSPVSGRPYNEQFF	TGCGCCAGCAGCCCAGTGAGCGGGAGACCCTACAATGAGCAGTTCTTC
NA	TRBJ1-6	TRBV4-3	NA	CASSQGDRRNSPLHF	TGCGCCAGCAGCCAAGGCGACCGGCGGAATTCACCCCTCCACTTT
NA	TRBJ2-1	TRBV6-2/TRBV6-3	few	CASSYSRAAINEQFF	TGTGCCAGCAGTTACTCGAGAGCCGCTATCAATGAGCAGTTCTTC
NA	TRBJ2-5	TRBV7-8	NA	CASSLEIGAVGETQYF	TGTGCCAGCAGCTTAGAGATAGGGGCGGTAGGAGAGACCCAGTACTTC
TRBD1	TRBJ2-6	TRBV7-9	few	CASRTGQAVGNVLTF	TGTGCCAGCAGAACGGGACAGGCCGTTGGCAACGTCCTGACTTTC
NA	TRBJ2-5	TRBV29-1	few	CSVERGKGETQYF	TGCAGCGTTGAAAGGGGCAAGGGGGAGACCCAGTACTTC
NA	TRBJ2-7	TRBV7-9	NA	CASSLGLLNEQYF	TGTGCCAGCAGCTTGGGCCTCCTCAACGAGCAGTACTTC
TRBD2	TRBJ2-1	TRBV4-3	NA	CASSLMGTSGYNEQFF	TGCGCCAGCAGCCTAATGGGGACTAGCGGATACAATGAGCAGTTCTTC
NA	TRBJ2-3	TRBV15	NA	CATSRDRKARTDTQYF	TGTGCCACCAGCAGAGATCGGAAAGCCCGCACAGATACGCAGTATTTT
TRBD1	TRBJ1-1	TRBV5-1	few	CASSLATGTGGKGIF	TGCGCCAGCAGCTTAGCCACCGGGACAGGGGGCAAGGGAATCTTT
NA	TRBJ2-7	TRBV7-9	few	CASTPSGSNEQYF	TGTGCCAGCACCCCCTCGGGATCCAACGAGCAGTACTTC
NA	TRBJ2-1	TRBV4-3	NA	CASSQVGWSNEQFF	TGCGCCAGCAGCCAAGTAGGGTGGTCCAATGAGCAGTTCTTC
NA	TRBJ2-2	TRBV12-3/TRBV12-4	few	CASSSLGVAGELFF	TGTGCCAGCAGTTCCCTCGGGGTAGCTGGGGAGCTGTTTTTT
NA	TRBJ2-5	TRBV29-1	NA	CGVRTDSQTQYF	TGCGGCGTGAGGACGGATTCGCAGACCCAGTACTTC
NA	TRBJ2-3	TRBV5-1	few	CASSPIFLASSGTDTQYF	TGCGCCAGCAGCCCTATTTTCCTAGCGAGTTCAGGCACAGATACGCAGTATTTT
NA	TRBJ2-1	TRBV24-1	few	CATSGAGELHNEQFF	TGTGCCACCAGTGGGGCAGGTGAGCTCCACAATGAGCAGTTCTTC
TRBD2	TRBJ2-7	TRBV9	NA	CASSVEGTTSYEQYF	TGTGCCAGCAGCGTAGAAGGGACTACCTCCTACGAGCAGTACTTC
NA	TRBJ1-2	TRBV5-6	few	CASSKGRAYGYTF	TGTGCCAGCAGCAAGGGACGGGCCTATGGCTACACCTTC
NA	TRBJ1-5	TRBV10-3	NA	CAISAGANNQPQHF	TGTGCCATCAGTGCAGGGGCCAACAATCAGCCCCAGCATTTT
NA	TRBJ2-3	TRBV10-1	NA	CASSDGLDTQYF	TGCGCCAGCAGTGACGGTCTAGATACGCAGTATTTT
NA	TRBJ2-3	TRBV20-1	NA	CCVKASGYSWDTQYF	TGCTGTGTTAAAGCCAGCGGGTACTCCTGGGATACGCAGTATTTT
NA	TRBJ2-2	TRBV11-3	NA	CASSLDLRRGELFF	TGTGCCAGCAGCTTAGATTTGAGGAGAGGGGAGCTGTTTTTT
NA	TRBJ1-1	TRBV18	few	CASSPSPGGGTEAFF	TGTGCCAGCTCACCCTCGCCCGGCGGGGGCACTGAAGCTTTCTTT
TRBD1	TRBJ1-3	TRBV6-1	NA	CASSRTGPGNTIYF	TGTGCCAGCAGTAGGACAGGGCCTGGAAACACCATATATTTT
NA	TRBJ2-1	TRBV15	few	CATSRDRAIRQFF	TGTGCCACCAGCAGGGATCGAGCCATTAGGCAGTTCTTC
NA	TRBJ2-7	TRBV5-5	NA	CASSLETSFGEQYF	TGTGCCAGCAGCTTGGAGACTTCCTTTGGCGAGCAGTACTTC
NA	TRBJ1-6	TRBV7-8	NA	CASSLERGLDSPLHF	TGTGCCAGCAGCTTAGAGAGGGGATTGGATTCACCCCTCCACTTT
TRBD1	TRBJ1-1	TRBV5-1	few	CASSPWTGGSTEAFF	TGCGCCAGCAGCCCCTGGACAGGGGGCAGTACTGAAGCTTTCTTT
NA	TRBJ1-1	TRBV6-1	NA	CASSIRGSDTEAFF	TGTGCCAGCAGTATCCGCGGGTCAGACACTGAAGCTTTCTTT
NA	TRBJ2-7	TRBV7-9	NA	CASSSGTSAYEQYF	TGTGCCAGCAGCTCTGGGACATCAGCCTACGAGCAGTACTTC
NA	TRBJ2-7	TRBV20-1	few	CSASPYYSYEQYF	TGCAGTGCTAGTCCTTACTACTCCTACGAGCAGTACTTC
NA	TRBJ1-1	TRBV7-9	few	CASSIVAEAFF	TGTGCCAGCAGTATAGTGGCTGAAGCTTTCTTT
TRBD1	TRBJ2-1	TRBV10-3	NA	CAISRGQARQEQFF	TGTGCCATCAGTAGGGGACAGGCGAGACAGGAGCAGTTCTTC
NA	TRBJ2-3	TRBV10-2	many	CASRGSSTDTQYF	TGCGCCAGCAGAGGCAGTTCCACAGATACGCAGTATTTT
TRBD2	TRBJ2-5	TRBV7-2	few	CASSLWGLDTQYF	TGTGCCAGCAGCTTATGGGGACTAGATACCCAGTACTTC
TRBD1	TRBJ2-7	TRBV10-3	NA	CAINSDRSNEQYF	TGTGCCATCAACTCGGACAGGTCAAACGAGCAGTACTTC
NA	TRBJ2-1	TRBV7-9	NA	CASSRHGAGNEQFF	TGTGCCAGCAGCCGCCACGGGGCCGGGAATGAGCAGTTCTTC